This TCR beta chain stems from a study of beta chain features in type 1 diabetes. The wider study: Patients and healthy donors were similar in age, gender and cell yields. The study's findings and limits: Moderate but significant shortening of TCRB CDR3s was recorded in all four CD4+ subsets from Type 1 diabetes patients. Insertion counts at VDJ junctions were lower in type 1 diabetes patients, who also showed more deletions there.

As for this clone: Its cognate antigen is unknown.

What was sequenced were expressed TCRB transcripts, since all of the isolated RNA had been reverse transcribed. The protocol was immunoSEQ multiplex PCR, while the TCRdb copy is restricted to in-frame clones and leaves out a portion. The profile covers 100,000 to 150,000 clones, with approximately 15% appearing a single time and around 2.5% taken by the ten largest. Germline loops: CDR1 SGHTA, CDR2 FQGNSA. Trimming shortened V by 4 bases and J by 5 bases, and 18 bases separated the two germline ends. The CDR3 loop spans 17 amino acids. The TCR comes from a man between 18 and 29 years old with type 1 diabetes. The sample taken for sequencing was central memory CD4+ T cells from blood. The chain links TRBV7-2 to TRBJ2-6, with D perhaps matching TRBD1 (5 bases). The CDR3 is CASSSYQGSTWANVLTF. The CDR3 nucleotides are TGTGCCAGCAGCTCATACCAGGGCAGCACCTGGGCCAACGTCCTGACTTTC.